Sequencing of this T cell receptor beta chain was carried out in a study of blood T cell repertoires in COVID-19. Original handling: Reference gene primer amplification yielded estimated nucleated cell counts. Sequencing used immunoSEQ multiplex PCR; TCRdb keeps in-frame clones, though not all of them. V and J calls and clone size are as listed in that table; D and trimming were resolved from the DNA. There are approximately 240,000 clones in the sample; more than 70% occur only once, and approximately 2.1% lies in the top ten. Sequencing was done on a sample of peripheral blood. The clonotype was recovered from a woman in her forties who had recovered from COVID-19.

CDR3 sequence: CASSYDVGTPVGYTF. Here the CDR3 DNA reads TGCGCCAGCAGCTACGACGTCGGGACTCCGGTCGGCTACACCTTC. V gene TRBV5-1 combines with J gene TRBJ1-2; D is perhaps TRBD1 (5 bases). Germline lookup yields CDR1 SGHRS and CDR2 YFSETQ. This CDR3 is built from 15 residues. V lost 3 bases, J lost 8 bases, and 20 bases lay in between.